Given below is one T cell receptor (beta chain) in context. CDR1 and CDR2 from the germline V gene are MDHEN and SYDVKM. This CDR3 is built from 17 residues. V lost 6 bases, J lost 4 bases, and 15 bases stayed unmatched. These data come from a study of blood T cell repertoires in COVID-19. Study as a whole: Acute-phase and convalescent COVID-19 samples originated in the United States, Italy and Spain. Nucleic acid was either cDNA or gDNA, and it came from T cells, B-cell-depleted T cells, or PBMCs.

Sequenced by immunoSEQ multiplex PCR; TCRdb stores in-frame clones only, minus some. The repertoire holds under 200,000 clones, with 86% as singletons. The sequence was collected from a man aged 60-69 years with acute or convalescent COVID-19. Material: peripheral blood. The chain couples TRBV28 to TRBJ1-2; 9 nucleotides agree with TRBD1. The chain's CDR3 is CASRFPPGQGFSYGYTF. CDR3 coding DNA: TGTGCCAGCAGGTTCCCCCCGGGACAGGGTTTTTCCTATGGCTACACCTTC.